This TCR beta chain appears in the sequencing data of a study of neurological immune-mediated disorders. Findings of the study overall: The absence of any CDR3 amino acid sequence shared by expanded clones across subjects suggests that repertoires were private in all groups. Multiple sclerosis patients had less TCR clonal expansion than even healthy controls, unlike HTLV-1-associated myelopathy.

This CDR3 spans 12 amino acids. CDR1 is SGHDN, CDR2 FVKESK, per germline. There are a few counts of this clonotype. Its antigen is not known. The junction and the germline gene differ at one end; a read error may be behind it. TCRdb redid the calling of the 5' RACE reads with MiXCR, one entry per CDR3 protein. There are 15,000 to 20,000 distinct CDR3 sequences in the sample; 2% to 3% occur only once, and 4.5% to 6% lies in the top ten. The unsorted libraries originated from 2 million PBMCs kept at -80 C. The sequence was obtained from a woman between 18 and 30 years old with multiple sclerosis. The sequenced sample consisted of PBMCs. The genes are TRBV14 and TRBJ1-5, with unresolved D. CDR3 loop: CASSQDNQPQNF. In DNA form, the CDR3 reads TGTGCCAGCAGCCAAGATAATCAGCCCCAGAATTTT.